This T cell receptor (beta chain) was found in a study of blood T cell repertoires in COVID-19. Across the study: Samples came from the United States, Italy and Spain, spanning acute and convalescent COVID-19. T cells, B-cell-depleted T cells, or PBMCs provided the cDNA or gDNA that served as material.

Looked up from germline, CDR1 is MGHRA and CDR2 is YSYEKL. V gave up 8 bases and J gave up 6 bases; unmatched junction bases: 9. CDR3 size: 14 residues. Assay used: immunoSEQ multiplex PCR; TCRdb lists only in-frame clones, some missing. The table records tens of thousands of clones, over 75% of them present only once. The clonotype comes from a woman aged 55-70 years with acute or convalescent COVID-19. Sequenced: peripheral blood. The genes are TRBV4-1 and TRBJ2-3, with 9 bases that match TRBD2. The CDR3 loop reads CASARLAGLDTQYF. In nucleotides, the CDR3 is TGCGCCAGCGCGCGGCTAGCGGGGTTGGATACGCAGTATTTT.